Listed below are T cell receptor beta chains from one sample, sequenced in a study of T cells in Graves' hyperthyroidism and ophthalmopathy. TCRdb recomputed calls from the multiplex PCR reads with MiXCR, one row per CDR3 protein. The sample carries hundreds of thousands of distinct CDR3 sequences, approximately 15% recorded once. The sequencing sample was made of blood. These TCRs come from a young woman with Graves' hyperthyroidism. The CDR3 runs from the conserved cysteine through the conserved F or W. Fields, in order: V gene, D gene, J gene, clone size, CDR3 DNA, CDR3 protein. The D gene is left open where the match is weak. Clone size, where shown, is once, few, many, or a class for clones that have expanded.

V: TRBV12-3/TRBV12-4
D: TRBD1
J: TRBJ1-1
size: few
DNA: TGTGCCAGCAGTTTAATCCAGGGGGCGCGGACTGAAGCTTTCTTT
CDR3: CASSLIQGARTEAFF

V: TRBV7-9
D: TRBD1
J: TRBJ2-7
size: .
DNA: TGTGCCAGCAGCTCCTCCGGGACAGGGTCCAACGAGCAGTACTTC
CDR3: CASSSSGTGSNEQYF

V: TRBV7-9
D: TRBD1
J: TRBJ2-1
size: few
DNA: TGTGCCAGCAGCCTTAGTGACAGGGGGCCTTACAATGAGCAGTTCTTC
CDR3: CASSLSDRGPYNEQFF

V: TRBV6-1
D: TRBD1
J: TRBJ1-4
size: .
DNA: TGTGCCAGCAGGCAGGACAGGGGGCGCCTTAATGAAAAACTGTTTTTT
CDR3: CASRQDRGRLNEKLFF

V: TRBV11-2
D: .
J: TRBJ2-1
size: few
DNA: TGTGCCAGCAGCCCTCAGTGGGGAGGGACATCAAGGTCGAATGAGCAGTTCTTC
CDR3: CASSPQWGGTSRSNEQFF

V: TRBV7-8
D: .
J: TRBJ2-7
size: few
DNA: TGTGCCAGCACGCGGGTTGGCAGGTCCTACGAGCAGTACTTC
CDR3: CASTRVGRSYEQYF

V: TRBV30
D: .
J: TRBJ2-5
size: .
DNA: TGTGCCTGGAGTGTAAGAACAACCGTTCCGGGCCAAGAGACCCAGTACTTC
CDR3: CAWSVRTTVPGQETQYF

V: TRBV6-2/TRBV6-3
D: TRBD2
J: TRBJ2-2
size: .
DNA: TGTGCCACCGGACTAGCGACCAACACCGGGGAGCTGTTTTTT
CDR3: CATGLATNTGELFF

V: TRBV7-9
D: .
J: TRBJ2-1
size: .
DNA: TGTGCCAGCAGCTTGTATTCGGTCAGCTCCTACAATGAGCAGTTCTTC
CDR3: CASSLYSVSSYNEQFF

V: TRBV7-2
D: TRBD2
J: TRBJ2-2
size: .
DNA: TGTGCCAGCAGCTCAGATAGCGGGAGGGCCACGGCCGGGGAGCTGTTTTTT
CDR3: CASSSDSGRATAGELFF

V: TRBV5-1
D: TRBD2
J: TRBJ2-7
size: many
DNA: TGCGCCAGCAGGATCGGCGGGGGGCCGTACGAGCAGTACTTC
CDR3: CASRIGGGPYEQYF

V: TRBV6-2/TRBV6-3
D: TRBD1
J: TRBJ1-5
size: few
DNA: TGTGCCAGCAGCCGAACGAGGACAGGGGAGAAGCCCCAGCATTTT
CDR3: CASSRTRTGEKPQHF

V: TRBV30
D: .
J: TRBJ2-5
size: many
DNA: TGTGCCTGGAGCCCTGACCCTTCCGTGGAGACCCAGTACTTC
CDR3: CAWSPDPSVETQYF

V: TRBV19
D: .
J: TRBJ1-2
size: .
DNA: TGTGCCAGTAGCCGCCGGCCTGGGCAAGCTAACTATGGCTACACCTTC
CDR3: CASSRRPGQANYGYTF

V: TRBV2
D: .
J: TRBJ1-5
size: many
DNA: TGTGCCAGCAGTGCGATGGCAGAAAGCAATCAGCCCCAGCATTTT
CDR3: CASSAMAESNQPQHF

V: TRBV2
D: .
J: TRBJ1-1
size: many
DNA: TGTGCCAGCAGCGACTCCGGGACACCAGACACTGAAGCTTTCTTT
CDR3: CASSDSGTPDTEAFF

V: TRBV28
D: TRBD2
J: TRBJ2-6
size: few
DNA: TGTGCCAGCAGGGGACTAGCGGGGCCGTCTGGGGCCAACGTCCTGACTTTC
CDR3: CASRGLAGPSGANVLTF

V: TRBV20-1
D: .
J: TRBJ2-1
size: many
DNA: TGCAGTGCTAGTGCGACGCCCTACAATGAGCAGTTCTTC
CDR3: CSASATPYNEQFF

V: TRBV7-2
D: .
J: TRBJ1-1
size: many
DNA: TGTGCCAGCAGCCGTGCGAAGGGGGAAGGCACTGAAGCTTTCTTT
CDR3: CASSRAKGEGTEAFF

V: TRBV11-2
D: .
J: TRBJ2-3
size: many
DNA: TGTGCCAGCAGAAATACGGGAGCTAGCACAGATACGCAGTATTTT
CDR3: CASRNTGASTDTQYF

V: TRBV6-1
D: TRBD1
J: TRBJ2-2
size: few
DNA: TGTGCCAGCAGTCTGTGGACAGGGAACACCGGGGAGCTGTTTTTT
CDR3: CASSLWTGNTGELFF

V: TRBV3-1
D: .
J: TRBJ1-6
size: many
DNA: TGTGCCAGCAGCAACATTGGGGGTTATTCACCCCTCCACTTT
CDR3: CASSNIGGYSPLHF

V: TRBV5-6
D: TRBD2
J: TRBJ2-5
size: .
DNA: TGTGCCAGCAGCATGACTAGCGGGAGGGCCGCGACCCAGTACTTC
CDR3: CASSMTSGRAATQYF

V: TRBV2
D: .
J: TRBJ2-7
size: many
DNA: TGTGCCAGCAGTGACTCTAGGGTCGGAACATACGAGCAGTACTTC
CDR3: CASSDSRVGTYEQYF

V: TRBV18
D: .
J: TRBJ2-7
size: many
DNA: TGTGCCAGCTCACCCTACGGGACGGTTACCTACGAGCAGTACTTC
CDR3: CASSPYGTVTYEQYF

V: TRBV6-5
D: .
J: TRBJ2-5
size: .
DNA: TGTGCCAGCAGTTACTCTACAGTTGGGGGCCAAGAGACCCAGTACTTC
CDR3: CASSYSTVGGQETQYF

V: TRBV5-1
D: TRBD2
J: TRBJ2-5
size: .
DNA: TGCGCCAGCAGCGTTGGCGTTGGCGGGAGGGGAAGAGAGACCCAGTACTTC
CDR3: CASSVGVGGRGRETQYF

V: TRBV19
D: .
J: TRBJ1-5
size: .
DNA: TGTGCCAGTAGTAGGAGGGAACAGCCCCAGCATTTT
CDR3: CASSRREQPQHF

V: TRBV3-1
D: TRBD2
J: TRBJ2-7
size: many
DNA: TGTGCCAGCAGCCAAGATCTTCTCGGGAGGATCAGGGAGCAGTACTTC
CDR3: CASSQDLLGRIREQYF

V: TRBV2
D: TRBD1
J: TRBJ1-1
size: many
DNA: TGTGCCAGCAATTCTGGACAGGATGGTGAAGCTTTCTTT
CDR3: CASNSGQDGEAFF

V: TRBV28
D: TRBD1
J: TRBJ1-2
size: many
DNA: TGTGCCAGCAGCCCAGGGGGAGTCTATGGCTACACCTTC
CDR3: CASSPGGVYGYTF

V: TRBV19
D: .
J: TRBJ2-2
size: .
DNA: TGTGCCAGTAGTGGGGTGGTAGTCACCGGGGAGCTGTTTTTT
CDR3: CASSGVVVTGELFF

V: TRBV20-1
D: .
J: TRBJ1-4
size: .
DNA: TGCAGTGCCCGGGGGAGGGACGCTAATGAAAAACTGTTTTTT
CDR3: CSARGRDANEKLFF

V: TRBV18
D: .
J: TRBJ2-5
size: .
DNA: TGTGCCAGCTCACCACGGCGGCTCCAAGAGACCCAGTACTTC
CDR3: CASSPRRLQETQYF

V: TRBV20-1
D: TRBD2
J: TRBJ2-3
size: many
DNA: TGCAGTGCTACTCCTGATCCTAGCGGGAGTCAATCAGATACGCAGTATTTT
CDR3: CSATPDPSGSQSDTQYF

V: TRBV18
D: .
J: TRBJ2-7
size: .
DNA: TGTGCCAGCTCCCGAAGGGCCGGACAGGAGGGCTACGAGCAGTACTTC
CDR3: CASSRRAGQEGYEQYF

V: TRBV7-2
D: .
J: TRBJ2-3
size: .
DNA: TGTGCCAGCAGCTTAGACAGCGCCCAATCAGGAAGTACAGATACGCAGTATTTT
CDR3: CASSLDSAQSGSTDTQYF

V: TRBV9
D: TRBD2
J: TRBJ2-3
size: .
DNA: TGTGCCAGCAGCGTCACTCGACTAGCGCCAACGGATACGCAGTATTTT
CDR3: CASSVTRLAPTDTQYF

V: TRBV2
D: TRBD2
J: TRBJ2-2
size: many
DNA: TGTGCCAGCAGCCGCCGACAGACTGGACTAGCGGGGGACACCGGGGAGCTGTTTTTT
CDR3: CASSRRQTGLAGDTGELFF

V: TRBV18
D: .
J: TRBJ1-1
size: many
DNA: TGTGCCAGCTCATATCAGGCCGTAAACACTGAAGCTTTCTTT
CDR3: CASSYQAVNTEAFF

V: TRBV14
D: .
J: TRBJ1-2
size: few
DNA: TGTGCCAGCAGCCAAGTGGCTGGGGCGGTGGGGTATGGCTACACCTTC
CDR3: CASSQVAGAVGYGYTF

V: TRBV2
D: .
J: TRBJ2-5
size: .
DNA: TGTGCCAGCAGCGGGGGAGCCTTACCAGAGACCCAGTACTTC
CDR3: CASSGGALPETQYF

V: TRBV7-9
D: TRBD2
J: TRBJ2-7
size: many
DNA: TGTGCCAGCAGCTTAGGGACAGGGGGGACTAGCGGGAGTAAGGACGAGCAGTACTTC
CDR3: CASSLGTGGTSGSKDEQYF

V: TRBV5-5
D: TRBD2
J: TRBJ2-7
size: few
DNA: TGTGCCAGCAGCTTGAGACTAGCGGGAGCTTCCTACGAGCAGTACTTC
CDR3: CASSLRLAGASYEQYF

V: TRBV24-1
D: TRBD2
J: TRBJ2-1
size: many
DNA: TGTGCCACCAGTGGCGGACTAGCGCACCATATAGTATACAATGAGCAGTTCTTC
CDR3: CATSGGLAHHIVYNEQFF

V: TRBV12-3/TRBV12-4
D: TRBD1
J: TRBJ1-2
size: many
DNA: TGTGCCAGCAGCCTAGGACAGGGCGAGGGCTACACCTTC
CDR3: CASSLGQGEGYTF

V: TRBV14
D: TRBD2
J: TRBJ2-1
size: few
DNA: TGTGCCAGCAGCCAAGATACTAGCGGGATGTCCTACAATGAGCAGTTCTTC
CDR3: CASSQDTSGMSYNEQFF

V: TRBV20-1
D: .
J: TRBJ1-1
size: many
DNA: TGCAGTGCTAGAGATCACGGCCGGGGGAACACTGAAGCTTTCTTT
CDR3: CSARDHGRGNTEAFF

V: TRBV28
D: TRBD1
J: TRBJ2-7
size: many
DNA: TGTGCCAGCAGTCCCGGGGTAGGGACAGGGAAATACGAGCAGTACTTC
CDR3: CASSPGVGTGKYEQYF

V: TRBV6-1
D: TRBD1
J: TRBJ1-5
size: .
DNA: TGTGCCAGCAGTGAATTGGGACAGGGATACCAGCCCCAGCATTTT
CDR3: CASSELGQGYQPQHF

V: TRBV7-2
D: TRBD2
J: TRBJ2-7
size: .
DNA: TGTGCCAGCAGCCCAGGGACTAGCGGGAGATTTAAGGAGCAGTACTTC
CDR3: CASSPGTSGRFKEQYF

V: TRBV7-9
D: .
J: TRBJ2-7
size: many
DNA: TGTGCCAGCAGCACCCGGACAGCTTCCTACGAGCAGTACTTC
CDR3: CASSTRTASYEQYF

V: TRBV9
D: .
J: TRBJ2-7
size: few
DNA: TGTGCCAGCAGCGAGGCGGGCGCGGACGAGCAGTACTTC
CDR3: CASSEAGADEQYF

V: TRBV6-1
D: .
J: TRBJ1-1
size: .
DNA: TGTGCCAGCAGTTATGGTGTCCTTCGGGGTGAAGCTTTCTTT
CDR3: CASSYGVLRGEAFF

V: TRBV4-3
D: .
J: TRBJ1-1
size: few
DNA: TGCGCCAGCAGCCAAGAAAGTCAGATGAACACTGAAGCTTTCTTT
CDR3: CASSQESQMNTEAFF

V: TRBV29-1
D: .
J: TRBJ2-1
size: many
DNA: TGCAGCCTCCTCTCCAATGAGCAGTTCTTC
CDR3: CSLLSNEQFF

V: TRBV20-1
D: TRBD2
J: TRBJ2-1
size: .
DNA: TGCAGTGCTACCTCCGGGACTAGCTCCAATGAGCAGTTCTTC
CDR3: CSATSGTSSNEQFF

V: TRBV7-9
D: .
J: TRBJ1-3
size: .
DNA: TGTGCCAGCAACTCTCTAGGGTGGAACACCATATATTTT
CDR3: CASNSLGWNTIYF

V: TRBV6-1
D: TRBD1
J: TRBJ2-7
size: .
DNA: TGTGCCAGCAGCACTCGGACAGGTCACGAGCAGTACTTC
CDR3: CASSTRTGHEQYF